A single sample is the source of the 24 T cell receptor beta chains below, sequenced in a study of T cell responses to AZD1222 COVID-19 vaccine. TCRdb's copy holds only in-frame clones and misses some; the assay was immunoSEQ multiplex PCR. The data show around 60,000 clones, with roughly four fifths seen just once and roughly 25% held by the top ten. Sequencing was performed on peripheral blood, taken 28 days after the second AZD1222 dose. All receptors come from an adult who received the AZD1222 COVID-19 vaccine.

The chain carries TRBV6-5 and TRBJ2-1; 7 bases are a match to TRBD2. This CDR3 contains 15 residues. The germline CDR1 and CDR2 sequences are MNHEY and SVGAGI. The ends lost 8 bases at V and 7 bases at J; junction bases unmatched: 14. CDR3 in DNA: TGTGCCAGCGGCAAAAAGTGGGAGGGCCTGAATGAGCAGTTCTTC. This translates into CASGKKWEGLNEQFF.

The chain couples TRBV2 to TRBJ2-1; either TRBD1 or TRBD2 may supply D (6 bases each). This CDR3 has 14 residues. In germline, CDR1 is SNHLY, CDR2 FYNNEI. Deletions cut 10 bases from V and 7 bases from J, with 20 bases between. The CDR3 DNA reads TGTGCCACCGGCCCGACGGGGGCCCGGAATGAGCAGTTCTTC. As protein: CATGPTGARNEQFF.

The J gene is TRBJ2-7, the V gene TRBV28, with D perhaps matching TRBD1 or TRBD2 (5 bases each). CDR1 is MDHEN and CDR2 is SYDVKM in the germline V gene. The CDR3 runs 15 residues. V was cut by 3 bases and J by 0 bases, with 12 bases left in between. CDR3: CASSLRGPSSYEQYF. The DNA of the CDR3 is TGTGCCAGCAGTTTGAGGGGACCGAGCTCCTACGAGCAGTACTTC.

The chain recombines TRBV5-1 with TRBJ2-3, with D tentatively TRBD2 (6 bases). Looked up from germline, CDR1 is SGHRS and CDR2 is YFSETQ. Deletions cut 0 bases from V and 0 bases from J, with 14 bases between. This CDR3 has 17 amino acids. CDR3: CASSLAGSFSSTDTQYF. Here the CDR3 DNA reads TGCGCCAGCAGCTTGGCCGGGAGCTTTTCTAGCACAGATACGCAGTATTTT.

The chain uses TRBV6-2 or TRBV6-3 and TRBJ2-7, with D perhaps matching TRBD1 (5 bases). Trimming took 0 bases from V and 3 from J, leaving 9 bases between them. The CDR3 length is 14 residues. The germline gives CDR1 MNHEY, CDR2 SVGEGT. The CDR3 loop reads CASSYSRVNYEQYF. The CDR3 DNA is TGTGCCAGCAGTTACTCCAGGGTTAACTACGAGCAGTACTTC.

The chain links TRBV28 to TRBJ1-1; D is unresolved. CDR3 length: 14 residues. Germline lookup yields CDR1 MDHEN and CDR2 SYDVKM. V lost 7 bases, J lost 1 base, and 13 bases lay in between. CDR3 sequence: CASTPRRENTEAFF. CDR3 bases: TGTGCCAGCACCCCCCGCCGAGAGAACACTGAAGCTTTCTTT. Complete variable domain (other parts from reference TRBV28 and TRBJ1-1): DVKVTQSSRYLVKRTGEKVFLECVQDMDHENMFWYRQDPGLGLRLIYFSYDVKMKEKGDIPEGYSVSREKKERFSLILESASTNQTSMYLCASTPRRENTEAFFGQGTRLTVV.

The chain links TRBV5-1 to TRBJ1-1, with D unresolved. In germline, CDR1 is SGHRS, CDR2 YFSETQ. The CDR3 consists of 13 residues. V was shortened by 2 bases and J by 1 base, with 6 bases between the two germline ends. CDR3 sequence reads: CASSFMENTEAFF. The CDR3 DNA sequence: TGCGCCAGCAGCTTTATGGAGAACACTGAAGCTTTCTTT.

The chain has TRBV7-9 and TRBJ2-7, with 12 bases lining up with TRBD2. V was clipped by 6 bases and J by 7 bases; unmatched bases: 10. Germline V gene data show CDR1 as SEHNR and CDR2 as FQNEAQ (reference sequence). CDR3 length: 15 residues. The CDR3 DNA follows: TGTGCCAGCAGAGGACGACTAGCGGGAGAGGATGAGCAGTACTTC. It translates to CASRGRLAGEDEQYF.

The rearrangement links TRBV7-9 to TRBJ1-1; D is undetermined. This CDR3 is built from 13 residues. V lost 7 bases and J 0 bases, leaving 9 bases between the germline ends. Germline V CDR1 and CDR2: SEHNR, FQNEAQ (reference sequence). CDR3 protein: CASKVGMNTEAFF. The CDR3, as DNA: TGTGCCAGCAAGGTCGGCATGAACACTGAAGCTTTCTTT.

This clone was counted a few times. The chain carries TRBV19 and TRBJ2-1; D is undetermined. The CDR3 contains 15 residues. Trimming cost V 5 bases and J 6 bases, with 17 bases left between them. Germline loops: CDR1 LNHDA, CDR2 SQIVND (reference sequence). CDR3 nucleotide sequence: TGTGCCAGTAGTTTTAGACTCGCCAAAGGCAATGAGCAGTTCTTC. It yields the protein CASSFRLAKGNEQFF.

V and J are TRBV24-1 and TRBJ2-1; the match to TRBD2 covers 13 bases. The length of the CDR3 is 16 residues. Germline values: CDR1 KGHDR, CDR2 SFDVKD. V lost 9 bases to trimming and J lost 9 bases; unmatched junction nucleotides: 13. The CDR3 DNA is TGTGCCACCGCCCGCCCCGGGACTAGCGGGATAGGTGAGCAGTTCTTC. It specifies CATARPGTSGIGEQFF.

A single count supports this clone. The rearrangement joins TRBV12-3 or TRBV12-4 to TRBJ1-5; D gene ambiguous. V was pared by 8 bases and J by 0 bases, with 5 bases between. The CDR3 spans 12 residues. The CDR3 reads CASRNSNQPQHF. The CDR3 coding sequence is TGTGCCAGCCGAAATAGCAATCAGCCCCAGCATTTT.

V usage is TRBV7-2 and J usage is TRBJ2-2, with 9 positions matching TRBD1. The CDR3 is 17 residues long. The V gene end was trimmed by 5 bases and the J gene end by 3 bases; junction bases not matched to a gene: 10. Germline assignment: CDR1 SGHTA and CDR2 FQGNSA. The CDR3 sequence is CASSQGPRTGDTGELFF. The DNA of the CDR3 is TGTGCCAGCAGCCAGGGCCCCAGGACAGGGGACACCGGGGAGCTGTTTTTT. Complete variable domain (other parts from reference TRBV7-2 and TRBJ2-2): GAGVSQSPSNKVTEKGKDVELRCDPISGHTALYWYRQSLGQGLEFLIYFQGNSAPDKSGLPSDRFSAERTGGSVSTLTIQRTQQEDSAVYLCASSQGPRTGDTGELFFGEGSRLTVL.

V usage is TRBV18 and J usage is TRBJ1-4, with D unresolved. Germline CDR1 reads KGHSH; CDR2 reads LQKENI. Trimming stripped 5 bases from V and 0 bases from J, with 4 bases between. The CDR3 covers 13 residues. CDR3 sequence: CASSTATNEKLFF. The CDR3 DNA sequence: TGTGCCAGCTCAACTGCAACTAATGAAAAACTGTTTTTT.

The chain combines TRBV5-5 with TRBJ2-7; D may match TRBD1 or TRBD2 (5 bases each). This CDR3 comprises 17 residues. Germline CDR1 reads SGHKS; CDR2 reads YYEKEE (reference sequence). Deletions cut 2 bases from V and 0 bases from J, with 18 bases between. CDR3 sequence reads: CASSFRGGPLSSYEQYF. The CDR3 DNA reads TGTGCCAGCAGCTTTCGGGGCGGACCCCTGAGCTCCTACGAGCAGTACTTC.

Turning to this clone: Other DNA sequences in the sample encode the same CDR3. This sequence joins TRBV30 and TRBJ2-3, with 8 bases lining up with TRBD1. The CDR3 is made up of 15 amino acids. Germline trimming cut 1 base from V and 1 base from J; bases unmatched to any gene: 4. The V gene's germline CDR1 is GTSNPN and CDR2 SVGIG (reference sequence). The CDR3 DNA follows: TGTGCCTGGAGTGGGACAGGGTCTGGCACAGATACGCAGTATTTT. Translating gives CAWSGTGSGTDTQYF. The full variable domain, in which reference TRBV30 and TRBJ2-3 provide the parts outside the CDR3, is SQTIHQWPATLVQPVGSPLSLECTVEGTSNPNLYWYRQAAGRGLQLLFYSVGIGQISSEVPQNLSASRPQDRQFILSSKKLLLSDSGFYLCAWSGTGSGTDTQYFGPGTRLTVL.

The rearrangement joins TRBV28 to TRBJ2-7; D remains ambiguous. The V and J ends lost 6 bases and 3 bases respectively, with 15 bases between them. CDR3 length: 14 residues. Per germline, CDR1 MDHEN and CDR2 SYDVKM. CDR3: CASRHPDGRYEQYF. Here the CDR3 DNA reads TGTGCCAGCAGGCACCCGGACGGACGCTACGAGCAGTACTTC.

V usage is TRBV27 and J usage is TRBJ2-7, with 7 bases that match TRBD2. The CDR3 extends over 15 amino acids. The ends lost 3 bases at V and 1 base at J; junction bases unmatched: 6. Germline values: CDR1 MNHEY, CDR2 SMNVEV (reference sequence). This CDR3 reads CASSFRGSLSYEQYF. For the CDR3, the DNA is TGTGCCAGCAGTTTCCGCGGGAGTCTTTCCTACGAGCAGTACTTC.

The J gene is TRBJ1-5, the V gene TRBV12-5; D is unresolved. This CDR3 is built from 13 residues. V lost 3 bases, J lost 0 bases, and 3 bases lay in between. Per germline, CDR1 LGHNT and CDR2 FRNRAP. This CDR3 reads CASGFNSNQPQHF. CDR3 in DNA: TGTGCTAGTGGTTTTAATAGCAATCAGCCCCAGCATTTT. The full variable domain, with the rest looked up from reference TRBV12-5 and TRBJ1-5, is DARVTQTPRHKVTEMGQEVTMRCQPILGHNTVFWYRQTMMQGLELLAYFRNRAPLDDSGMPKDRFSAEMPDATLATLKIQPSEPRDSAVYFCASGFNSNQPQHFGDGTRLSIL.

The V gene is TRBV20-1, the J gene TRBJ2-5; D perhaps matches TRBD2 (6 bases). V was pared by 3 bases and J by 1 base, with 24 bases between. The CDR3 consists of 18 residues. Germline loops: CDR1 DFQATT, CDR2 SNEGSKA (reference sequence). The CDR3 region has the DNA TGCAGTGCTAGTCAGGTGGTCCGTAGCGGAGCCTTCCAAGAGACCCAGTACTTC. It codes for CSASQVVRSGAFQETQYF.

The genes are TRBV21-1 and TRBJ1-5. TRBV21-1 is designated a pseudogene. The CDR3 is made up of 21 amino acids. For the CDR3, the DNA is TGTGCCAGCAGCAAAGGGGAGGGGACAGCCCTGGGGAATTATAGCAATCAGCCCCAGCATTTT. This encodes CASSKGEGTALGNYSNQPQHF.

This clone was detected a few times. The V gene is TRBV5-6, the J gene TRBJ2-7; TRBD2 aligns across 7 bases. V dropped 4 bases and J dropped 2; count of bases not matched to a gene: 6. The CDR3 runs to 14 residues. Germline lookup yields CDR1 SGHDT and CDR2 YYEEEE. CDR3 amino acids: CASSGRGLAYEQYF. In DNA, the CDR3 is TGTGCCAGCAGCGGGAGGGGACTGGCCTACGAGCAGTACTTC.

The V call is TRBV21-1, the J call TRBJ1-1; the listed D gene, TRBD1, was not tested against the DNA. TRBV21-1 is an annotated pseudogene. The CDR3 contains 10 residues. The CDR3 bases are TGTGCCAGCAGCCCCTCGGACAGCAGATTT. Translating it yields CASSPSDSRF.

V gene TRBV12-3 or TRBV12-4 combines with J gene TRBJ1-2; a possible D gene is TRBD1 (5 bases). Trimming stripped 3 bases from V and 8 bases from J, with 13 bases between. The CDR3 loop spans 13 amino acids. This CDR3 is CASSFIGVGGYTF. The CDR3 region has the DNA TGTGCCAGCAGTTTTATAGGGGTGGGAGGCTACACCTTC.